This T cell receptor (beta chain) was observed in a study of neurological immune-mediated disorders. The V segment lost 3 bases and the J segment 6 bases; nucleotides outside the gene matches: 12. Germline V gene data show CDR1 as LGHNA and CDR2 as YSLEER. CDR3 length: 16 amino acids. Volunteers from a blood bank in Maryland, USA, made up the healthy controls. General study results and limits: Expanded clones shared no identical CDR3 amino acid sequences across subjects, which suggested private TCR-beta repertoires in all groups.

This clonotype was seen many times. Antigen unknown. The method for making cDNA was 5'RACE, and it used 10-nucleotide random UMIs. TCRdb used MiXCR to reprocess the 5' RACE reads, holding one entry per CDR3 protein. The sample yields under 50,000 distinct CDR3 sequences, roughly 25% seen once. Source material: PBMCs. This TCR was recovered from a woman between 65 and 79 years old in good health. The V gene is TRBV4-3, the J gene TRBJ2-7; 9 nucleotides agree with TRBD1. The CDR3 region is CASSQGLGTGFSEQYF. In DNA form, the CDR3 reads TGCGCCAGCAGCCAGGGACTGGGGACAGGGTTCAGCGAGCAGTACTTC.